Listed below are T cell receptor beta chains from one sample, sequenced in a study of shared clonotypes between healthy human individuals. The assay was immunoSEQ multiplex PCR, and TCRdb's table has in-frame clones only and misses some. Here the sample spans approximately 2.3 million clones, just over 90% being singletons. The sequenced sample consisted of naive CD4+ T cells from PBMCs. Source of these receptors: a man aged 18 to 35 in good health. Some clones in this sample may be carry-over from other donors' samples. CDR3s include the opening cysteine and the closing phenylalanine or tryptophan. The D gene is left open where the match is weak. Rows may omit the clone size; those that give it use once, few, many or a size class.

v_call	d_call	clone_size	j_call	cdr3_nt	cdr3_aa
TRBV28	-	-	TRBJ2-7	TGTGCCAGCAGCCCCCCTAGGGGCTACGAGCAGTACTTC	CASSPPRGYEQYF
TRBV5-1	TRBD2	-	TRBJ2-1	TGCGCCAGCAGCTGGGGACTAGCTGATGGGGGTTACAATGAGCAGTTCTTC	CASSWGLADGGYNEQFF
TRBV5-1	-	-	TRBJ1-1	TGCGCCAGCAGCCAGAACACTGAAGCTTTCTTT	CASSQNTEAFF
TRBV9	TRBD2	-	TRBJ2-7	TGTGCCAGCAGCCCCCGATCTAGCGGAGGGGACTACGAGCAGTACTTC	CASSPRSSGGDYEQYF
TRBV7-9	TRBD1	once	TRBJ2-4	TGTGCCAGCAGCGTCGACAGGGGGATTTGGGCCAAAAACATTCAGTACTTC	CASSVDRGIWAKNIQYF
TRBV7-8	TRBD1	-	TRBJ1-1	TGTGCCAGCAGGAACCCGCGACAGGGCCTGGGAGCTTTCTTT	CASRNPRQGLGAFF
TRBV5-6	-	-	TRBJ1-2	TGTGCCAGCAGCACTACGGGCCTCCTAGGCTACACCTTC	CASSTTGLLGYTF
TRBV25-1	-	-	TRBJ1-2	TGTGCCAGCAGTACGGGGACTAACTATGGCTACACCTTC	CASSTGTNYGYTF
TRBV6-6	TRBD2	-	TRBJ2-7	TGTGCCAGCAGTTCTCGACTAGCGGGAGTCCTCGAGCAGTACTTC	CASSSRLAGVLEQYF
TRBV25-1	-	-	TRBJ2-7	TGTGCCAGCAGTGGTGGCAGGGCACCCTACGAGCAGTACTTC	CASSGGRAPYEQYF
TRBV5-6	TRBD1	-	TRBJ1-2	TGTGCCAGCAGCTTGCCGACAGGGACAATTTATGGCTACACCTTC	CASSLPTGTIYGYTF
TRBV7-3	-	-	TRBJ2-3	TGTGCCAGCAGCTTAAGTGCTAGCCTTGGCACAGATACGCAGTATTTT	CASSLSASLGTDTQYF
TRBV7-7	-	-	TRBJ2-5	TGTGCCTGGGTATCTGGCGAGACCCAGTACTTC	CAWVSGETQYF
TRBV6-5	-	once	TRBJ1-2	TGTGCCAGCAGCCCCGTGGGGGCGATTAACTATGGCTACACCTTC	CASSPVGAINYGYTF
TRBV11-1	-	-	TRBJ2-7	TGTGCCAGCAGCACCCCAGCTCCCTACGAGCAGTACTTC	CASSTPAPYEQYF
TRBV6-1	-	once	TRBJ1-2	TGTGCCAGCAGTGGCGGAGGTACCGGGTATGGCTACACCTTC	CASSGGGTGYGYTF
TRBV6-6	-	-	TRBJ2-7	TGTGCCAGCACCGACCCCCAGGCCGGCTCCTACGAGCAGTACTTC	CASTDPQAGSYEQYF
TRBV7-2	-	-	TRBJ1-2	TGTGCCAGCAGCTTAGGAGCTGGGGCTGACTATGGCTACACCTTC	CASSLGAGADYGYTF
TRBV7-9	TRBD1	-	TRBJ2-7	TGTGCCAGCGGACAGGCGTACGAGCAGTACTTC	CASGQAYEQYF
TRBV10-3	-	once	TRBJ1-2	TGTGCCATCAGTGAGTCGACCTATCTTCTTAACTATGGCTACACCTTC	CAISESTYLLNYGYTF
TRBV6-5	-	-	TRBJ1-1	TGTGCCAGCAGTTTACAGGCGAACACTGAAGCTTTCTTT	CASSLQANTEAFF
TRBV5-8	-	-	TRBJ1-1	TGTGCCAGCAGCCGTCTTAGGAACACTGAAGCTTTCTTT	CASSRLRNTEAFF
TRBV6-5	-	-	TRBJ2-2	TGTGCCAGCAGCCTTTTAACCGGGGAGCTGTTTTTT	CASSLLTGELFF
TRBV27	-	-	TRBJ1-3	TGTGCCAGCAGTTTTGCAGGTGCCAACACCATATATTTT	CASSFAGANTIYF
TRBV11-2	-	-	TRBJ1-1	TGTGCCAGCAGCTTAAACAGTTACAGCTTAGGGGACACTGAAGCTTTCTTT	CASSLNSYSLGDTEAFF
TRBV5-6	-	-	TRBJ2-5	TGTGCCAGCAGTCTGGACTGGCAAGAGACCCAGTACTTC	CASSLDWQETQYF